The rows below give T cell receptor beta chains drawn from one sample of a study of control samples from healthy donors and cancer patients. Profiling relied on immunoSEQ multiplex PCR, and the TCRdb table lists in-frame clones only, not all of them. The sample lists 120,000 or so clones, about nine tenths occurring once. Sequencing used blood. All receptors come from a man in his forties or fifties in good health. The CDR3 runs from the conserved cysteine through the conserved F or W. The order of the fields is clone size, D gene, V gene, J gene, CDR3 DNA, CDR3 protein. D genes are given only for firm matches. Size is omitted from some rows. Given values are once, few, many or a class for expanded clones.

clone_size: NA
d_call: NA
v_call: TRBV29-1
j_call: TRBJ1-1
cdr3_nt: TGCAGCGCCTGGGGCAGACCAGTGAACACTGAAGCTTTCTTT
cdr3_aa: CSAWGRPVNTEAFF

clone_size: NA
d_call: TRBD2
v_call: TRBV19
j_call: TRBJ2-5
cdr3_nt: TGTGCCAGTAGCCCCTTACTAGCGGGGGGTAACCAAGAGACCCAGTACTTC
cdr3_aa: CASSPLLAGGNQETQYF

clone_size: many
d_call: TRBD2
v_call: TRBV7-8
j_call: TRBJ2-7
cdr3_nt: TGTGCCAGCAGAAAAAGCGGGAACAACTGGGGCGAGCAGTACTTC
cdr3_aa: CASRKSGNNWGEQYF

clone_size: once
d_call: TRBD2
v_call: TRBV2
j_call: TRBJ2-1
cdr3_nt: TGTGCCAGCACGCGGGGGGGCAATGAGCAGTTCTTC
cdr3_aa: CASTRGGNEQFF

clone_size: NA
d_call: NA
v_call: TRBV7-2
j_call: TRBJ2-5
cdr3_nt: TGTGCCAGCAGCGTATGGGACTCGAAGGGAGAGACCCAGTACTTC
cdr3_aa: CASSVWDSKGETQYF

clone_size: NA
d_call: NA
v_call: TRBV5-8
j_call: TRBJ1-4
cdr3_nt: TGTGCCAGCAGCTTGACACGGAGAGGGGAAAAACTGTTTTTT
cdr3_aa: CASSLTRRGEKLFF

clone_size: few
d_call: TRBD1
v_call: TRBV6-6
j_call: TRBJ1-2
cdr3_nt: TGTGCCAGCATTCTCTCCAGGGGGGACTATGGCTACACCTTC
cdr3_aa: CASILSRGDYGYTF

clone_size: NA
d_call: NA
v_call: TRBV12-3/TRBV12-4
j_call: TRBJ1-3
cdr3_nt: TGTGCCAGCAGTTTATCTGGAAACACCATATATTTT
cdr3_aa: CASSLSGNTIYF

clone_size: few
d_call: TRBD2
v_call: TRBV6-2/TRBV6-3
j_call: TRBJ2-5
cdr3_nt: TGTGCCAGCAGTCCGGGACTAGCGGGGGGGCCTCGAGAGACCCAGTACTTC
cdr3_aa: CASSPGLAGGPRETQYF

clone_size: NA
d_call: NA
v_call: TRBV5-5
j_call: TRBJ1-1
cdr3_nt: TGTGCCAGCAGCTTGAGGCTGCCGAACACTGAAGCTTTCTTT
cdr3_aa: CASSLRLPNTEAFF

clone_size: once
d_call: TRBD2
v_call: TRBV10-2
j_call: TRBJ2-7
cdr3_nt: TGCGCCAGCAGTACTAGCGGGGGGCTCCCTCTCGAGCAGTACTTC
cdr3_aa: CASSTSGGLPLEQYF

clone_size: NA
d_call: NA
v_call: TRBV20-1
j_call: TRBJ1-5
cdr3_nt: TGCAGTGCTAGTCCGGGGCCGAATCAGCCCCAGCATTTT
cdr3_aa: CSASPGPNQPQHF

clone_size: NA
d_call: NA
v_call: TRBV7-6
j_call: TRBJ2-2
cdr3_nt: TGTGCCAGCAGCCCTTGGGGAGGAAACACCGGGGAGCTGTTTTTT
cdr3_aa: CASSPWGGNTGELFF

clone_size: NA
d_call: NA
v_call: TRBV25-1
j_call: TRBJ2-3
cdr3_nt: TGTGCCAGCAGTGAGGGTCAGGGACACACAGATACGCAGTATTTT
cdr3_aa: CASSEGQGHTDTQYF

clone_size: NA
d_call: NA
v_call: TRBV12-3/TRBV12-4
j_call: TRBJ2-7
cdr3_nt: TGTGCCAGCAGTTTATTCATGTTCGAGCAGTACTTC
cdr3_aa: CASSLFMFEQYF

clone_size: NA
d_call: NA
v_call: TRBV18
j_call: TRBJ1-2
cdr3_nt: TGTGCCAGCTCACAGACCACCGACTATGGCTACACCTTC
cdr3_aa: CASSQTTDYGYTF

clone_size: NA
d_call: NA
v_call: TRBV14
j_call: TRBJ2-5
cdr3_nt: TGTGCCAGCAGCCGGTCGCCGGACCTGGAGGGAGCCCAGTACTTC
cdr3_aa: CASSRSPDLEGAQYF

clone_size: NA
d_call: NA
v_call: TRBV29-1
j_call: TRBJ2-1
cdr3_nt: TGCAGCGTTGTCGTGGGGGGTTCCTACAATGAGCAGTTCTTC
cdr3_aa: CSVVVGGSYNEQFF

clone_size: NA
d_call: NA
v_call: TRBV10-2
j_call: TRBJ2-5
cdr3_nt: TGCGCCAGCAGTGTGCGGCGGACTGGGGAGACCCAGTACTTC
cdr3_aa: CASSVRRTGETQYF

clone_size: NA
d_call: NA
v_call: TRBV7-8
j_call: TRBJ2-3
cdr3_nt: TGTGCCAGCAGCTTAGCTTTTGCAGATACGCAGTATTTT
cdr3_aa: CASSLAFADTQYF

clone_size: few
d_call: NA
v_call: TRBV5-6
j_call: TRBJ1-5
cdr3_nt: TGTGCCAGCAGCTTGGGGAGCCAGCCCCAGCATTTT
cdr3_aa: CASSLGSQPQHF

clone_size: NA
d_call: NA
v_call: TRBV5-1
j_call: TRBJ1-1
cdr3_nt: TGCGCCAGCAGCTTGGATCACACTGAAGCTTTCTTT
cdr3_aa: CASSLDHTEAFF

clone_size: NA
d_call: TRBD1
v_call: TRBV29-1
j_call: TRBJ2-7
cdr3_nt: TGCAGCGCCAAAACCGGGACAGGGGTTATCGAGCAGTACTTC
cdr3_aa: CSAKTGTGVIEQYF

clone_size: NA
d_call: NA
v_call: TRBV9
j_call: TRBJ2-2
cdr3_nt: TGTGCCAGCAGCGTATACACCGGGGAGCTGTTTTTT
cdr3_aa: CASSVYTGELFF

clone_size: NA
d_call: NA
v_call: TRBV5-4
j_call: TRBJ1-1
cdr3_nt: TGTGCCAGCACCCTGGGACGCAACACTGAAGCTTTCTTT
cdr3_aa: CASTLGRNTEAFF

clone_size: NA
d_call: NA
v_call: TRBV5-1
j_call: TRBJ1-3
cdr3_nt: TGCGCCAGCAGCTTGGGACAGCAAAACTCTGGAAACACCATATATTTT
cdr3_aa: CASSLGQQNSGNTIYF

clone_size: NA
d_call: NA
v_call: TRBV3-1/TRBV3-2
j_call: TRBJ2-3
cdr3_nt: TGTGCCAGCAGCCCAGCGGAAAGCACAGATACGCAGTATTTT
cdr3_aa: CASSPAESTDTQYF

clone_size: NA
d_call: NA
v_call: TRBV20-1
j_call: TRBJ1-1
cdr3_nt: TGCAGTGTCATCTATGACCTTGAAGCTTTCTTT
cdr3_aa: CSVIYDLEAFF

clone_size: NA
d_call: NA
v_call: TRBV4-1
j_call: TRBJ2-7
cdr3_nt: TGCGCCAGCAGCACCGAAGACAGACCCCCCTACGAGCAGTACTTC
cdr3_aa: CASSTEDRPPYEQYF

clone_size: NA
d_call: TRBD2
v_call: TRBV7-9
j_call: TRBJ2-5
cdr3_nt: TGTGCCAGCAGGCCGGGAGTATACGTCGGGGGGGCGGAGACCCAGTACTTC
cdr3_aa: CASRPGVYVGGAETQYF

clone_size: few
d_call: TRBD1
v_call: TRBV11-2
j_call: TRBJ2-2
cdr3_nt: TGTGCCAGCAGCTTAGATCGACAGGGTCCCGGGGAGCTGTTTTTT
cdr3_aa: CASSLDRQGPGELFF

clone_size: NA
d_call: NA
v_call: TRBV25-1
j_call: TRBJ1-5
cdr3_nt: TGTGCCAGCGAGAGCGGCAGCCCGAGCAATCAGCCCCAGCATTTT
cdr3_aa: CASESGSPSNQPQHF

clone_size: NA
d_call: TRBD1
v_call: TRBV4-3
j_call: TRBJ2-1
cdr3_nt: TGCGCCAGCAGCCATCCCGGACAGGGGGCAGGTGAGCAGTTCTTC
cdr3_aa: CASSHPGQGAGEQFF

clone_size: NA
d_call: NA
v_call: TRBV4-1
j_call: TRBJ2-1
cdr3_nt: TGCGCCAGCAGCCAAGATTCAATAGCAAATGAGCAGTTCTTC
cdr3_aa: CASSQDSIANEQFF

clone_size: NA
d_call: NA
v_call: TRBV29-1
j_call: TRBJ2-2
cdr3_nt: TGCAGCGTTGGGCCAGGCCTAACCGGGGAGCTGTTTTTT
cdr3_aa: CSVGPGLTGELFF

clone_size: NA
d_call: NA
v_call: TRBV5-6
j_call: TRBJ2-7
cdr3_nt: TGTGCCAGCAGCTTGGGTAGGGGAGGCTTCTACGAGCAGTACTTC
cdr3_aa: CASSLGRGGFYEQYF

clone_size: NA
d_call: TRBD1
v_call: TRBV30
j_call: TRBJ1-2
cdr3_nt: TGTGCCTGGAGAGACAGGGTGTTCGGAGGCTACACCTTC
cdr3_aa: CAWRDRVFGGYTF

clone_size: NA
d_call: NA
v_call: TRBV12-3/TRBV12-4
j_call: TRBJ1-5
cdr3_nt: TGTGCCAGCAGTTTAGGGGAAAATCAGCCCCAGCATTTT
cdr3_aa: CASSLGENQPQHF

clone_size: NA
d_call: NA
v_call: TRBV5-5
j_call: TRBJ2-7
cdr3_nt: TGTGCCAGCAGCCTTATCCCCGCGGTTGAGCAGTACTTC
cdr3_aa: CASSLIPAVEQYF

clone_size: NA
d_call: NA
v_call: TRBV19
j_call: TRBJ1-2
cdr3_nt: TGTGCCAGTAGTACAGGGGCCGATAGAGCTAACTATGGCTACACCTTC
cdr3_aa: CASSTGADRANYGYTF

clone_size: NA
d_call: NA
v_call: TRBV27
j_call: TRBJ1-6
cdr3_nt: TGTGCCAGCAGTTTATTCTTATGGACAGATAATTCACCCCTCCACTTT
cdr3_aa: CASSLFLWTDNSPLHF

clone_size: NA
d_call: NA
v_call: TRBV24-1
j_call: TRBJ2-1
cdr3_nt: TGTGCCACCAGTGATTCGAGATTCAGCAGCGGACTAAATGAGCAGTTCTTC
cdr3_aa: CATSDSRFSSGLNEQFF

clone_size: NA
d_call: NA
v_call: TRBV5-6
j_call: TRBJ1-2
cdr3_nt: TGTGCCAGCAGCTTCGGCGTCAGAGACTATGGCTACACCTTC
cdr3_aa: CASSFGVRDYGYTF

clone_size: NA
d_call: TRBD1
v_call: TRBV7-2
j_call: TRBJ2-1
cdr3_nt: TGTGCCAGCAGCTCGAGGACAGGGGGCTACAATGAGCAGTTCTTC
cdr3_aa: CASSSRTGGYNEQFF

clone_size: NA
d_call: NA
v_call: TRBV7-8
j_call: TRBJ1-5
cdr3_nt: TGTGCCAGCAGCTTTGCTGGGGGAAACAATCAGCCCCAGCATTTT
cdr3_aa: CASSFAGGNNQPQHF

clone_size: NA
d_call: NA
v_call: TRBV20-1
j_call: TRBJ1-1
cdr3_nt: TGCAGTGCTAGTTACAGGTTTACGAACACTGAAGCTTTCTTT
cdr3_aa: CSASYRFTNTEAFF

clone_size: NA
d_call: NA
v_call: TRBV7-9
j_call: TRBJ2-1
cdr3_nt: TGTGCCAGCAGCTTATCCCAGGGACGGTACAATGAGCAGTTCTTC
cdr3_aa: CASSLSQGRYNEQFF

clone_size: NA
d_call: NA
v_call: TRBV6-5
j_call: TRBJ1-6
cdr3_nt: TGTGCCAGCAGTAGCACCGGGGCAGGGACGTTCCTCCACTTT
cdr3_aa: CASSSTGAGTFLHF